This is a list of T cell receptor beta chains from one sample in a study of Graves' ophthalmopathy and Graves' hyperthyroidism. MiXCR, run by TCRdb on the multiplex PCR reads, gives a single entry per CDR3 protein. The top ten clones hold roughly 3% of a sample with about 640,000 distinct CDR3 sequences, approximately 39% of them seen once. Sequenced input: peripheral blood. These receptors all come from an adult man with Graves' ophthalmopathy. The conserved cysteine and the conserved F or W are not part of the CDR3 here. Expanded clones are given a class, and other clones once, few, many or no size at all.

V	size	J	CDR3
TRBV12-3/TRBV12-4	many	TRBJ2-7	ASGIAYEQY
TRBV5-1	NA	TRBJ1-1	ASSWTGPGTEAF
TRBV4-3	NA	TRBJ2-7	ASSQDTGWITYEQY
TRBV20-1	NA	TRBJ1-2	SATTANYGYT
TRBV29-1	many	TRBJ1-1	SVDPFRDTEAF
TRBV20-1	NA	TRBJ2-7	SARIVGQGNLYEQY
TRBV15	NA	TRBJ1-6	ATSTGSWNSPLH
TRBV29-1	NA	TRBJ1-2	SVIGQGSRVDT
TRBV10-3	NA	TRBJ1-1	ASSYSTLGTEAF
TRBV7-9	many	TRBJ2-2	ASSPGQLNTGELF
TRBV5-1	many	TRBJ2-5	ASSPGTPETQY
TRBV2	NA	TRBJ1-4	ASSPYPGEEKLF
TRBV19	many	TRBJ1-2	ASSGTGVDYGYT
TRBV14	many	TRBJ1-6	ASSNISPSPLH
TRBV20-1	many	TRBJ2-7	SARDGGTGRREQY
TRBV25-1	NA	TRBJ2-5	ASSGTSGREVETQY
TRBV11-2	NA	TRBJ2-7	ASSFLAGNYEQY
TRBV12-3/TRBV12-4	few	TRBJ2-7	ASSFTGSVGEQY
TRBV12-3/TRBV12-4	few	TRBJ1-1	ASSFLQKEAF
TRBV9	NA	TRBJ1-4	ASRTTFYEKLF
TRBV9	many	TRBJ1-2	ASRGGGYYGYT
TRBV7-6	many	TRBJ2-5	ASSLAVFRVGETQY
TRBV20-1	NA	TRBJ2-7	SARDPDHSYEQY
TRBV25-1	NA	TRBJ1-3	ASSAGTYSGNTIY
TRBV2	NA	TRBJ1-2	ASSEGQGVAGDT
TRBV9	many	TRBJ1-6	ASSKGEGAYSPLH
TRBV10-3	NA	TRBJ2-7	ASSYSGTEPYEQY
TRBV20-1	NA	TRBJ2-7	SAQDPRNSPRQY
TRBV7-8	NA	TRBJ1-4	ASPGQGGEKLF
TRBV20-1	NA	TRBJ2-7	SARGTSGRAHGQY
TRBV15	few	TRBJ2-3	ATSRDLGVDTQY
TRBV18	few	TRBJ1-6	ASSPGRLGAPLH
TRBV5-1	NA	TRBJ2-3	ASSLGGPPDTQY
TRBV20-1	many	TRBJ1-5	SARSSAGALSQPQH
TRBV6-5	many	TRBJ2-2	ASNTGHTGELF
TRBV6-5	few	TRBJ1-6	ASSSGGVSSPLH
TRBV29-1	NA	TRBJ1-2	SVAPGENYGYT
TRBV10-3	many	TRBJ2-2	AISETGNTGELF
TRBV7-9	NA	TRBJ2-7	ASSSKLTGGGLEQY
TRBV10-3	NA	TRBJ1-6	AISSIQGNNSPLH
TRBV29-1	NA	TRBJ1-2	SEAGGGYGYT
TRBV9	NA	TRBJ2-2	ASSVDHTGATGELF
TRBV4-2	NA	TRBJ2-3	ASSQGYALDTQY
TRBV15	many	TRBJ1-1	ATRRFMNTEAF
TRBV20-1	few	TRBJ1-1	SARDSNEAF
TRBV2	NA	TRBJ1-4	ASSEAAGGPAGNEKLF
TRBV20-1	many	TRBJ2-5	SARATPPDQETQY
TRBV5-1	few	TRBJ2-7	ASSLAGGYSYEQY
TRBV6-5	many	TRBJ2-7	ASSRTGGDEQY
TRBV7-2	many	TRBJ2-5	ASSQTSGAQETQY
TRBV2	once	TRBJ1-2	ASSMVGREVDYGYT
TRBV7-6	once	TRBJ2-7	ASSVRDRGRYEQY
TRBV29-1	many	TRBJ2-7	SVVWGPEQY
TRBV29-1	NA	TRBJ2-5	SVEGTSGRATQY
TRBV15	many	TRBJ1-4	ATSRDQEGTGDEKLF
TRBV9	few	TRBJ1-5	ASSVGSLNQPQH
TRBV10-2	NA	TRBJ2-5	AISRGTSGGQETQY